This TCR beta chain comes out of a study of post-analysis software for immune sequencing data. Findings and caveats of the study: Patients carried five TRBV segments more frequently than controls did, and TRBV5-6, TRBV5-1 and TRBV20-1 were among them. For normalized Chao1 diversity, multiple sclerosis patients scored significantly lower than controls did.

Prepared libraries of TCR beta cDNA carried unique molecular identifiers. Each CDR3 protein gets one entry after TCRdb re-called the PCR reads with MiXCR. The data contain around 400,000 distinct CDR3 sequences, approximately 33% of them seen just once; the ten biggest clones take up around an eighth. In regard to this clonotype: Its specificity is not known.

Germline V gives CDR1 MGHRA, CDR2 YSYEKL. This CDR3 is 14 amino acids long. V lost 1 base, J lost 8 bases, and 12 bases lay in between. The sequence derives from a girl between 10 and 17 years old with multiple sclerosis. The sequencing sample was made of blood. The chain employs TRBV4-1 and TRBJ2-1; D is undetermined. The DNA of the CDR3 is TGCGCCAGCAGCCAAGGGACGGCGAGCGATGAGCAGTTCTTC. Translation: CASSQGTASDEQFF.